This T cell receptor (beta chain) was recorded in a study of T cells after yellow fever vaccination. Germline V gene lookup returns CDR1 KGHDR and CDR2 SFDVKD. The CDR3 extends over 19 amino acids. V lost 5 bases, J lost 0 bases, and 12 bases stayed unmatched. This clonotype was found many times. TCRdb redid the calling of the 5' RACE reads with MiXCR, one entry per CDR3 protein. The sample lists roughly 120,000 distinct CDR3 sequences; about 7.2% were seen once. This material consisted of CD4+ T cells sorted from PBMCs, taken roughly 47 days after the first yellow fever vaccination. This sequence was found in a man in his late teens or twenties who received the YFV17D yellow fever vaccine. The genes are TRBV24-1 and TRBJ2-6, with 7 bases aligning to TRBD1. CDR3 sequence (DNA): TGTGCCACCAGTGGAAACAGGGGCCCCCCCTACTCTGGGGCCAACGTCCTGACTTTC. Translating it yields CATSGNRGPPYSGANVLTF.